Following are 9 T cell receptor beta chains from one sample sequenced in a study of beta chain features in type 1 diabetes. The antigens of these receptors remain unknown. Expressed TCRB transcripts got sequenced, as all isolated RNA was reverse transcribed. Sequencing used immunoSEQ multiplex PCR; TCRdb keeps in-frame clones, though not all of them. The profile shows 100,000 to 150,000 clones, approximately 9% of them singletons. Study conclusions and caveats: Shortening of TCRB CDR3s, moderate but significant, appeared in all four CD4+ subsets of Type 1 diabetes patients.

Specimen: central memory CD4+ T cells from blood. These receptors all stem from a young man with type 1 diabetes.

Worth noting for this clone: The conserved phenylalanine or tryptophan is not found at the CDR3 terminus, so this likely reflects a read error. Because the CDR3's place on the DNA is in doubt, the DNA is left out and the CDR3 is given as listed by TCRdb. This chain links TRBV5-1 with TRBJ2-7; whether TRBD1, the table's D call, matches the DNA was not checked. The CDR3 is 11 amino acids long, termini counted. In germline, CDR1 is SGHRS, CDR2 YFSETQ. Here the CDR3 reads CASSREGQGAI.

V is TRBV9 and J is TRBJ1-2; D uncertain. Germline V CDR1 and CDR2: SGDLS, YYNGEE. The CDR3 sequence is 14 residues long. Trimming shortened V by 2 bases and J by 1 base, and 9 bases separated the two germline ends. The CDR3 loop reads CASSVEEHNYGYTF. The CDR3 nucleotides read TGTGCCAGCAGCGTTGAGGAACATAACTATGGCTACACCTTC. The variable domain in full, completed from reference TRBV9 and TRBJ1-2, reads DSGVTQTPKHLITATGQRVTLRCSPRSGDLSVYWYQQSLDQGLQFLIQYYNGEERAKGNILERFSAQQFPDLHSELNLSSLELGDSALYFCASSVEEHNYGYTFGSGTRLTVV.

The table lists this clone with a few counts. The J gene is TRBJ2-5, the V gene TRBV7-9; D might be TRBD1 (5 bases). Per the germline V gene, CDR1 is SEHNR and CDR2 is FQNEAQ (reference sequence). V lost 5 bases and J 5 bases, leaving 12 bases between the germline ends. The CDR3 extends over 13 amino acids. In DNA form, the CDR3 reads TGTGCCAGCAGCCTTAGGGGCGGCGAGACCCAGTACTTC. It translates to CASSLRGGETQYF.

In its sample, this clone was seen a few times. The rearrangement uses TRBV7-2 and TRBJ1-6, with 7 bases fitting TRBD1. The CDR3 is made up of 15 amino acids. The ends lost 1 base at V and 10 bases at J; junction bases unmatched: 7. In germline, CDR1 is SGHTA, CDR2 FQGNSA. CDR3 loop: CASSLGTGPGSPLHF. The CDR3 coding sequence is TGTGCCAGCAGCTTAGGGACAGGACCGGGGTCACCCCTCCACTTT.

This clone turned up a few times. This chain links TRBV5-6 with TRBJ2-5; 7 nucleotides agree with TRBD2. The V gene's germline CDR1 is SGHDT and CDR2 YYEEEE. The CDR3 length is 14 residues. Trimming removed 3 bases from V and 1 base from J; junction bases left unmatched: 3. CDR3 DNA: TGTGCCAGCAGCTCCGGGACTACCCAAGAGACCCAGTACTTC. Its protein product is CASSSGTTQETQYF.

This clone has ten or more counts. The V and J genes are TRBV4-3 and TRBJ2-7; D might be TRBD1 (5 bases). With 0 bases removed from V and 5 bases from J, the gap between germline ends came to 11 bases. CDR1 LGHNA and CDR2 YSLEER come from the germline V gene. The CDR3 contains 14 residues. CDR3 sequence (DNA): TGCGCCAGCAGCCAAGATAGGACAACCCACGAGCAGTACTTC. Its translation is CASSQDRTTHEQYF.

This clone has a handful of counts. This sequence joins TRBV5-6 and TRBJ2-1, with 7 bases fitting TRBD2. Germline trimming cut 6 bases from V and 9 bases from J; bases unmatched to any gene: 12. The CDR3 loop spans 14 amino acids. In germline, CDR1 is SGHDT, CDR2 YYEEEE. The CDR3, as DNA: TGTGCCAGCACTCTATGGGGGGGTCTTTCTGAGCAGTTCTTC. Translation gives CASTLWGGLSEQFF. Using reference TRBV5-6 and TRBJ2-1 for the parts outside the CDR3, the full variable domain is DAGVTQSPTHLIKTRGQQVTLRCSPKSGHDTVSWYQQALGQGPQFIFQYYEEEERQRGNFPDRFSGHQFPNYSSELNVNALLLGDSALYLCASTLWGGLSEQFFGPGTRLTVL.

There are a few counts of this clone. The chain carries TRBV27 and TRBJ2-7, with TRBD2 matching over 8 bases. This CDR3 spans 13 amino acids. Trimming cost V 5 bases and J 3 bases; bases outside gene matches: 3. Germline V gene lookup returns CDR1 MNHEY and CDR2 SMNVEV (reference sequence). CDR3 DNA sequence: TGTGCCAGCAGTCCCGGGGGGGGCTACGAGCAGTACTTC. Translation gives CASSPGGGYEQYF.

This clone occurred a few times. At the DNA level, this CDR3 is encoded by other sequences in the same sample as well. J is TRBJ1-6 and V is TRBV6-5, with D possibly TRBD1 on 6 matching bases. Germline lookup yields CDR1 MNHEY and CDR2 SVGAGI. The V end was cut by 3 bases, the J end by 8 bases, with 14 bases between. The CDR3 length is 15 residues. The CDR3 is CASSYSRTADSPLHF. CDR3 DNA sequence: TGTGCCAGCAGTTATTCCAGGACAGCGGATTCACCCCTCCACTTT.